A single sample is the source of the 7 T cell receptor beta chains below, sequenced in a study of T cell responses to AZD1222 COVID-19 vaccine. The data were produced by immunoSEQ multiplex PCR, yet TCRdb's version contains in-frame clones alone and is incomplete. Of approximately 43,000 clones listed, about 91% are singletons. Material: peripheral blood, obtained 28 days after the second AZD1222 dose. These receptors were collected from an adult who received the AZD1222 COVID-19 vaccine.

The chain recombines TRBV12-3 or TRBV12-4 with TRBJ1-2; D remains unclear. V lost 6 bases, J lost 3 bases, and 5 bases lay in between. The CDR3 consists of 11 residues. The CDR3: CASSSHYGYTF. CDR3 coding DNA: TGTGCCAGCAGCTCCCACTATGGCTACACCTTC.

V and J are TRBV7-9 and TRBJ1-2; unclear D gene. Trimming pared 4 bases from V and 5 bases from J, leaving 14 bases between. The CDR3 is 14 amino acids. Germline lookup yields CDR1 SEHNR and CDR2 FQNEAQ (reference sequence). The CDR3 bases are TGTGCCAGCAGCTCCCGGGGAGGAGCGTATGGCTACACCTTC. Encoded protein: CASSSRGGAYGYTF.

Comment on this clone: This CDR3 is also generated by other DNA sequences in the sample. V gene TRBV2 combines with J gene TRBJ2-7, with TRBD2 as a possible D gene (6 bases). This CDR3 has 14 amino acids. Germline V lookup: CDR1 SNHLY, CDR2 FYNNEI. Trimming cost V 4 bases and J 4 bases, with 14 bases left between them. This CDR3 reads CASSVGTGDYEQYF. Here the CDR3 DNA reads TGTGCCAGCAGTGTAGGGACGGGGGATTACGAGCAGTACTTC.

The gene calls are TRBV9 and TRBJ2-5; 9 bases are shared with TRBD2. Germline values: CDR1 SGDLS, CDR2 YYNGEE. This CDR3 has 17 residues. J lost 2 bases, V lost 0 bases, and 8 bases had no gene match. CDR3 in amino acids: CASSVGLLAGNQETQYF. The CDR3 DNA sequence: TGTGCCAGCAGCGTAGGTCTCCTAGCGGGGAATCAAGAGACCCAGTACTTC.

This chain joins TRBV12-3 or TRBV12-4 and TRBJ1-5; D is unresolved. V lost 6 bases and J 13 bases, leaving 16 bases between the germline ends. The CDR3 extends over 12 amino acids. For the CDR3, the DNA is TGTGCCAGCAGCCTGACACCTCTTGGACAGCATTTT. This encodes CASSLTPLGQHF.

The chain employs TRBV27 and TRBJ2-1, with TRBD2 matching 9 bases. V dropped 8 bases and J dropped 6; count of bases not matched to a gene: 2. The length of the CDR3 is 12 residues. The germline CDR1 and CDR2 sequences are MNHEY and SMNVEV (reference sequence). In DNA, the CDR3 is TGTGCCAGCGCGCGGGGGGGCAATGAGCAGTTCTTC. It translates to CASARGGNEQFF.

The chain carries TRBV18 and TRBJ1-2, with 7 bases aligning to TRBD1. The CDR3 is 14 amino acids. Per the germline V gene, CDR1 is KGHSH and CDR2 is LQKENI. The trim removed 6 bases at V and 5 bases at J, leaving 9 bases unmatched. The CDR3 here is CASSGGTEEYGYTF. The CDR3, as DNA: TGTGCCAGCTCCGGCGGGACAGAAGAGTATGGCTACACCTTC.